This TCR beta chain was found in a study of cytomegalovirus exposure and HLA in healthy donors (dated by TCRdb to the late 2010s). Turning to the overall study: A later analysis indicated that the roughly 130 validation repertoires were generated on the platform also employed for the 700 or so repertoires of the first cohort. The study was designed to test whether signatures of past pathogen exposure could be identified by cataloging public T cell receptors. In addition to the first cohort of 666 subjects, a separate validation cohort of some 120 different subjects was used. To predict cytomegalovirus infection status, the study combined high-throughput TCR immunosequencing, statistical association of individual TCRs with disease status, and machine learning.

Libraries were prepared through the immunoSEQ multiplex PCR assay. The source study handled its data this way. A statistical classification framework was developed to diagnose cytomegalovirus status using the catalog of TCR beta chain sequences. TCRdb re-hosts the immuneACCESS table, in-frame sequences only. Its copies lack some clones; in the studies checked, an unresolved V gene accounts for under half of them, and the cause for the rest is not known. That table supplies the V and J calls and clone size; D and trimming were determined from the DNA. The sample contains a few hundred thousand clones, about 90% of them found a single time. Approximately 12% of the sample is taken by the ten largest. CDR1 LGHNA and CDR2 YSLEER were looked up in the germline V gene. The CDR3 contains 11 residues, cysteine and phenylalanine counted. Of the read, only the CDR3 DNA is kept; its 33 bases are in frame from base 1.

What the work shows at the level of the full study, not this receptor alone: While some public TCRs were present in many individuals, most TCR sequences turned up only very rarely across donors. In a later analysis, TCRs clustered in the first cohort were found to also tend to co-occur in the 120 or so validation repertoires, with around 94% of cluster scores above 0. The authors suggested that the approach could potentially be generalized to other disease states and immunological phenotypes. All 120 or so repertoires were used to score co-occurrence in the validation cohort in a later analysis, because that analysis had no HLA typing for the cohort. The study listed 164 TCR beta chains as associated with cytomegalovirus. Cytomegalovirus status was reported to be diagnosed by the classifier with high specificity and sensitivity in both the original and validation cohorts. In vitro tests confirmed that three of the cytomegalovirus-associated TCR beta chains recognize cytomegalovirus antigens.

The donors were included in the validation cohort of roughly 130 subjects, a group kept apart from the roughly 730-subject first cohort. As to this clone: The specificity of this receptor is unknown. The junction departs from the called germline gene at one end, perhaps through a read error.

The clonotype was recovered from a man younger than 30 in good health and CMV-seropositive. The source material was PBMCs. The chain was built from TRBV4-3 and TRBJ2-1; the central 8 bases match TRBD1. The nucleotide sequence reads TGCGCCAGCAGCTCAGGGGGCGCCCCGGTCTTC. Its coded protein is CASSSGGAPVF.